The TCR beta chain under discussion was sequenced for a study of blood T cell repertoires in COVID-19. The CDR3 is 16 residues long. Germline lookup yields CDR1 MNHEY and CDR2 SVGEGT. J gave up 7 bases and V 5 bases, and 7 bases lay outside the gene matches. Sequenced by immunoSEQ multiplex PCR; TCRdb stores in-frame clones only, minus some. This sample carries over 200,000 clones, about nine tenths of them seen once, and the ten largest clones take 1.2%. The sequenced sample was PBMCs or T cells enriched from blood (not recorded which). This TCR was sampled from a man aged 25-45 years who had recovered from COVID-19. The chain combines TRBV6-2 or TRBV6-3 with TRBJ2-1, with 14 bases fitting TRBD2. The CDR3 protein is CASSDGTSGRGNEQFF. The CDR3 DNA reads as TGTGCCAGCAGTGACGGGACTAGCGGGAGAGGGAATGAGCAGTTCTTC.